This TCR beta chain is drawn from a study of blood T cell repertoires in COVID-19. Turning to the study itself: Some COVID-19 samples were acute and others convalescent; all came from the United States, Italy and Spain. Nucleic acid was either cDNA or gDNA, and it came from T cells, B-cell-depleted T cells, or PBMCs.

Original processing methods: The authors estimated nucleated cell counts from reference gene primer amplification. Using immunoSEQ multiplex PCR, the repertoire was profiled, and TCRdb retains in-frame clones only, with some absent. V, J and clone size were drawn from that table, and D and trimming were deduced from the DNA. The sample consists of about 300,000 clones, nearly 90% of them appearing once. Seattle enrolled patients during active infection and tracked them longitudinally. The sequenced sample was peripheral blood. This clonotype originated in a woman aged 25 to 39 with COVID-19, enrolled during active disease.

The CDR3 sequence is CASSLANGGNEKLFF. Written as DNA, the CDR3 is TGTGCCAGCAGCTTGGCCAATGGGGGGAATGAAAAACTGTTTTTT. J is TRBJ1-4 and V is TRBV5-5, with D possibly TRBD1 on 5 matching bases. The V end lost 0 bases, the J end lost 5 bases, and 11 bases lay between the germline ends. The CDR3 contains 15 residues. Germline V gives CDR1 SGHKS, CDR2 YYEKEE (reference sequence).